These 25 T cell receptor beta chains came from one sample sequenced in a study of T-cell memory formation after mild COVID-19. TCRdb fed the 5' RACE reads into MiXCR, producing one record per CDR3 protein. Here the sample spans 400,000 to 500,000 distinct CDR3 sequences, 20% being singletons. The sequenced sample was PBMCs or a T cell subset sorted from them (not recorded which). Every receptor here comes from an adult woman who had mild COVID-19 (a few samples of this study predate the infection). Cell type and time point are not known.

The V and J genes are TRBV7-2 and TRBJ2-7; D may be TRBD1 or TRBD2 (5 bases each). Trimming removed 5 bases at V and 5 bases at J, with 34 bases between. The CDR3 has 20 residues. Germline V gene data show CDR1 as SGHTA and CDR2 as FQGNSA. CDR3 DNA: TGTGCCAGCAGCATTAGGACGATTTTAGGGACCAACTACATGGGGGACGAGCAGTACTTC. Protein: CASSIRTILGTNYMGDEQYF.

Only a few counts were recorded for this clonotype. Here the CDR3 reads CASSVGILAGTGELFF. CDR3 coding DNA: TGTGCCAGCAGCGTAGGAATTCTAGCGGGAACCGGGGAGCTGTTTTTT. V and J are TRBV9 and TRBJ2-2; 9 bases fit TRBD2. Per the germline V gene, CDR1 is SGDLS and CDR2 is YYNGEE. The V segment lost 0 bases and the J segment 5 bases; nucleotides outside the gene matches: 5. CDR3 size: 16 residues.

This clonotype was seen a handful of times. The chain is built from TRBV7-6 and TRBJ2-7, with 10 bases identical to TRBD2. V trimming: 5 bases; J trimming: 5 bases; junction bases outside the gene matches: 15. Germline loops: CDR1 SGHVS, CDR2 FNYEAQ. The CDR3 totals 17 residues. CDR3 bases: TGTGCCAGCAGCAAGCAGACTAGCGGGTGGCGGGAGAACGAGCAGTACTTC. It codes for CASSKQTSGWRENEQYF.

This chain links TRBV6-2 or TRBV6-3 with TRBJ2-7, with 10 bases that match TRBD2. The CDR3 covers 15 residues. Trimming cost V 4 bases and J 0 bases; bases outside gene matches: 3. The germline V gene has CDR1 MNHEY and CDR2 SVGEGT. The CDR3 DNA follows: TGTGCCAGCAGTTGGGGACTAGCGCCCTCCTACGAGCAGTACTTC. Translation gives CASSWGLAPSYEQYF.

The sample holds a few counts of this clonotype. Here the CDR3 reads CASSPPGRMPYNEQFF. As DNA, the CDR3 is TGTGCCAGCAGCCCACCGGGGCGGATGCCCTACAATGAGCAGTTCTTC. The V call is TRBV7-2, the J call TRBJ2-1; TRBD1 or TRBD2 may be the D gene (5 bases each). CDR3 length equals 16 residues. CDR1 is SGHTA, CDR2 FQGNSA, per germline. The germline V and J ends were trimmed by 5 bases and 2 bases, with 16 bases remaining between them.

The chain combines TRBV5-6 with TRBJ2-7; no clear D. Germline CDR1 and CDR2: SGHDT and YYEEEE. CDR3 length equals 11 residues. V shed 1 base and J shed 5 bases, with 4 bases lying between them. The DNA of the CDR3 is TGTGCCAGCAGCTTGATTAACGAGCAGTACTTC. It yields the protein CASSLINEQYF. Full variable domain (rest looked up from reference TRBV5-6 and TRBJ2-7): DAGVTQSPTHLIKTRGQQVTLRCSPKSGHDTVSWYQQALGQGPQFIFQYYEEEERQRGNFPDRFSGHQFPNYSSELNVNALLLGDSALYLCASSLINEQYFGPGTRLTVT.

J is TRBJ2-1 and V is TRBV15, with 11 bases fitting TRBD2. Germline V lookup: CDR1 LNHNV, CDR2 YYDKDF (reference sequence). This CDR3 is 17 amino acids long. The V and J ends lost 5 bases and 8 bases, in that order; junction bases with no gene match: 14. The DNA for the CDR3 is TGTGCCACCAGCGACGTAGCGGGAGGGCCCGTGGTCGATGAGCAGTTCTTC. This encodes CATSDVAGGPVVDEQFF.

The chain uses TRBV5-1 and TRBJ1-3; D is unclear. This CDR3 has 16 residues. Looked up from germline, CDR1 is SGHRS and CDR2 is YFSETQ. V lost 5 bases and J lost 0, with 15 bases in between. CDR3 loop: CASSLGSSASGNTIYF. CDR3 bases: TGCGCCAGCAGTCTGGGGAGTAGCGCCTCTGGAAACACCATATATTTT.

V gene TRBV20-1 combines with J gene TRBJ1-2; possible D gene TRBD1, 5 bases. V dropped 0 bases and J dropped 4 bases, with 9 bases sitting between them. CDR1 DFQATT and CDR2 SNEGSKA come from the germline V gene (reference sequence). This CDR3 is built from 13 residues. The CDR3 nucleotides read TGCAGTGCTAGAGATCCCAGGGTCTATGGCTACACCTTC. The encoded protein is CSARDPRVYGYTF.

V is TRBV25-1 and J is TRBJ1-5; 9 nucleotides line up with TRBD1. With 3 bases clipped from V and 5 bases from J, the junction kept 14 bases outside the gene matches. Germline CDR1 reads MGHDK; CDR2 reads SYGVNS. The CDR3 covers 18 residues. CDR3 region: CASSDKATGTGSHQPQHF. CDR3 bases: TGTGCCAGCAGTGACAAGGCCACCGGGACAGGGAGCCATCAGCCCCAGCATTTT.

The chain recombines TRBV20-1 with TRBJ2-7; D is unresolved. From germline, CDR1 is DFQATT and CDR2 SNEGSKA (reference sequence). The CDR3 extends over 15 amino acids. V dropped 3 bases and J dropped 4 bases, with 19 bases sitting between them. DNA of the CDR3: TGCAGTGCTAGTAGGAGTAGAGCGAATGTGTACGAGCAGTACTTC. It specifies CSASRSRANVYEQYF.

This clonotype was counted between two and nine times. V usage is TRBV30 and J usage is TRBJ2-1, with D hard to call. Trimming took 5 bases from V and 6 from J, leaving 11 bases between them. Germline lookup yields CDR1 GTSNPN and CDR2 SVGIG (reference sequence). This CDR3 is built from 12 residues. The CDR3 sequence: CAWSPLANEQFF. CDR3 bases: TGTGCCTGGTCCCCCCTGGCCAATGAGCAGTTCTTC.

A few counts support this clonotype. The chain couples TRBV5-1 to TRBJ2-4, with 8 positions matching TRBD2. CDR3 length: 16 amino acids. Germline V gives CDR1 SGHRS, CDR2 YFSETQ. V dropped 4 bases and J dropped 0; count of bases not matched to a gene: 6. CDR3 DNA sequence: TGCGCCAGCAGCGCGGGAGGCCCTCTAGCCAAAAACATTCAGTACTTC. Translation: CASSAGGPLAKNIQYF.

In this sample, this clonotype turned up many times. The chain employs TRBV11-2 and TRBJ2-3; D perhaps matches TRBD2 (7 bases). The CDR3 loop spans 16 amino acids. Per the germline V gene, CDR1 is SGHAT and CDR2 is FQNNGV. V was cut by 5 bases and J by 0 bases, with 15 bases left in between. In DNA form, the CDR3 reads TGTGCCAGCAGCGTTAGGGGGGGAACTAGCACAGATACGCAGTATTTT. The encoded protein is CASSVRGGTSTDTQYF.

The chain carries TRBV6-5 and TRBJ2-1; 8 bases align to TRBD1. CDR3 length: 16 residues. CDR1 MNHEY and CDR2 SVGAGI come from the germline V gene. V lost 1 base, J lost 7 bases, and 9 bases stayed unmatched. DNA for the CDR3: TGTGCCAGCAGTTACTTTCTGACAGGGGAGAATAATGAGCAGTTCTTC. Encoded protein: CASSYFLTGENNEQFF.

V and J are TRBV10-3 and TRBJ2-7; tentatively, D is TRBD2 (6 bases). Germline V lookup: CDR1 ENHRY, CDR2 SYGVKD. The V gene lost 8 bases and the J gene lost 0 bases, with 8 bases spanning the gap. The CDR3 totals 12 residues. This CDR3 reads CAIGGTSYEQYF. CDR3 DNA: TGTGCCATCGGGGGGACCTCCTACGAGCAGTACTTC.

V usage is TRBV7-8 and J usage is TRBJ2-7, with TRBD2 matching 7 bases. Germline CDR1 reads SGHVS; CDR2 reads FQNEAQ. The CDR3 is 13 residues long. V trimming: 6 bases; J trimming: 7 bases; junction bases outside the gene matches: 9. The CDR3, as DNA: TGTGCCAGCAGGGGGACTACCGTGCGGGAGCAGTACTTC. Protein: CASRGTTVREQYF.

This clonotype came up a few times. The rearrangement links TRBV29-1 to TRBJ2-3; D not resolved. Trimming shortened V by 2 bases and J by 1 base, and 10 bases separated the two germline ends. This CDR3 region has 14 residues. Germline CDR1 reads SQVTM; CDR2 reads ANQGSEA. In DNA form, the CDR3 reads TGCAGCGTTGAATTGGGTTCGGGCACAGATACGCAGTATTTT. Amino acids: CSVELGSGTDTQYF.

The chain couples TRBV12-3 or TRBV12-4 to TRBJ2-7; 8 nucleotides line up with TRBD2. The CDR3 covers 15 residues. V lost 5 bases and J lost 4; bases outside the gene matches: 10. CDR3 in DNA: TGTGCCAGCAGTCCCAGCGGGAGCTTAGATTACGAGCAGTACTTC. Translation: CASSPSGSLDYEQYF.

This clonotype came up many times. The chain links TRBV6-6 to TRBJ2-7, with TRBD1 identical over 10 bases. CDR1 is MNHNY and CDR2 is SVGAGI in the germline V gene (reference sequence). The CDR3 is 13 amino acids. Unmatched junction bases numbered 5, after V lost 7 bases and J lost 5 bases. The chain's CDR3 is CASTQTGGNEQYF. The DNA for the CDR3 is TGTGCCAGCACCCAGACAGGGGGCAACGAGCAGTACTTC.

The V gene is TRBV5-1, the J gene TRBJ2-7; TRBD1 aligns across 7 bases. V lost 4 bases, J lost 5 bases, and 12 bases stayed unmatched. Germline-derived CDR1 and CDR2 are SGHRS and YFSETQ. This CDR3 is 15 amino acids long. CDR3 in DNA: TGCGCCAGCAGCCCCGGACAGGATTTGTTGAACGAGCAGTACTTC. Encoded protein: CASSPGQDLLNEQYF.

Turning to this clonotype: In this CDR3 the conserved last residue, phenylalanine or tryptophan, is missing, so a read error is likely. The DNA is omitted, as the CDR3 cannot be located on it reliably, and the CDR3 follows TCRdb's listing. This chain connects TRBV6-5 to TRBJ2-7; TRBD1 is taken as the D call from the table, unchecked against the DNA. The CDR3 length equals 12 residues, ends included. The V gene's germline CDR1 is MNHEY and CDR2 SVGAGI. CDR3 amino acids: CASIKTPGQGTT.

The rearrangement joins TRBV7-3 to TRBJ2-2; D assignment may be TRBD1 or TRBD2 (5 bases each). Germline assignment: CDR1 SGHTA and CDR2 FQGTGA. V gave up 1 base and J gave up 5 bases, with 14 bases separating them. This CDR3 region has 16 residues. The DNA for the CDR3 is TGTGCCAGCAGCTTAATTTACGGGACGGGAACCGGGGAGCTGTTTTTT. Residues: CASSLIYGTGTGELFF.

This clonotype was seen only once. The chain couples TRBV3-1 to TRBJ1-1; TRBD1 might be the D (5 bases). Germline CDR1 LGHDT, CDR2 YNNKEL (reference sequence). This CDR3 spans 14 amino acids. V lost 1 base to trimming and J lost 5 bases, with 11 bases between them. The CDR3 DNA follows: TGTGCCAGCAGCCAAGCGACAGTCAGGACTGAAGCTTTCTTT. As protein: CASSQATVRTEAFF. Based on the CDR3 plus reference TRBV3-1 and TRBJ1-1, the full variable domain is DTAVSQTPKYLVTQMGNDKSIKCEQNLGHDTMYWYKQDSKKFLKIMFSYNNKELIINETVPNRFSPKSPDKAHLNLHINSLELGDSAVYFCASSQATVRTEAFFGQGTRLTVV.

This clonotype turned up a few times. The gene calls are TRBV15 and TRBJ2-1, with D maybe TRBD2 (6 bases). This CDR3 contains 15 residues. Germline CDR1 reads LNHNV; CDR2 reads YYDKDF (reference sequence). Trimming pared 0 bases from V and 6 bases from J, leaving 12 bases between. CDR3 sequence: CATSREGGVANEQFF. The CDR3, as DNA: TGTGCCACCAGCAGAGAGGGGGGAGTTGCCAATGAGCAGTTCTTC.